The 5 T cell receptor beta chains below all came from one sample that was sequenced in a study of T cell clonality in common variable immunodeficiency. Generated by immunoSEQ multiplex PCR, the TCRdb table keeps only in-frame clones and is missing some. The data show 40,000 to 55,000 clones, none appearing only once, with about 5.9% held by the ten largest. The source material was peripheral blood mononuclear cells. The receptor source for this set is a person between 18 and 69 years old in good health.

This clone was recorded many times. The read terminates 3 residues before the CDR3 end, so the remaining end is supplied by the germline J gene. The chain recombines TRBV7-9 with TRBJ2-2, with 7 bases fitting TRBD1. The CDR3 loop spans 14 amino acids. From germline, CDR1 is SEHNR and CDR2 FQNEAQ (reference sequence). The trim removed 5 bases at V and 7 bases at J, leaving 7 bases unmatched. The CDR3 reads CASSQPGGVGELFF. CDR3 DNA, as far as it was read: TGTGCCAGCAGCCAACCAGGGGGTGTCGGGGAG. The whole variable domain, filled in from reference TRBV7-9 and TRBJ2-2, reads DTGVSQNPRHKITKRGQNVTFRCDPISEHNRLYWYRQTLGQGPEFLTYFQNEAQLEKSRLLSDRFSAERPKGSFSTLEIQRTEQGDSAMYLCASSQPGGVGELFFGEGSRLTVL.

In its sample, this clone was seen many times. The sequence runs out 3 residues before the end of the CDR3; the remainder is reconstructed from the germline J gene. The V call is TRBV7-2, the J call TRBJ1-2; D gene ambiguous. Trimming removed 1 base at V and 4 bases at J, with 7 bases between. The CDR3 is 13 residues long. CDR1 is SGHTA, CDR2 FQGNSA, per germline. CDR3 protein: CASSLGAGYGYTF. The sequenced part of the CDR3 DNA is TGTGCCAGCAGCTTAGGGGCAGGCTATGGC.

In the case of this clone: The sequenced fragment ends 3 residues before the CDR3 boundary, so the rest is inferred from the germline J gene. The chain combines TRBV6-2 or TRBV6-3 with TRBJ1-3; D call uncertain. The ends were cut back, 6 bases at V and 0 bases at J, with 9 bases in the middle. CDR3 length equals 14 residues. From germline, CDR1 is MNHEY and CDR2 SVGEGT. The CDR3 is CASRGLSSGNTIYF. The CDR3 bases that were read are TGTGCCAGCAGGGGCTTGAGCTCTGGAAACACC.

This clone showed up many times. With the read ending 3 residues before the CDR3 end, the germline J gene is used to fill in that end. The chain has TRBV6-1 and TRBJ1-2; D gene ambiguous. Trimming shortened V by 4 bases and J by 4 bases, and 4 bases separated the two germline ends. This CDR3 spans 11 amino acids. Per germline, CDR1 MNHNS and CDR2 SASEGT. CDR3 DNA, as far as it was read: TGTGCCAGCAGTGTATTCTATGGC. Protein product: CASSVFYG. The whole CDR3 is CASSVFYGYTF.

This clone was recorded many times. The CDR3 end is not reached by the read, which stops 3 residues before it; the germline J gene fills it in. The V call is TRBV4-1, the J call TRBJ2-7; D possibly corresponds to TRBD1 (5 bases). Germline assignment: CDR1 MGHRA and CDR2 YSYEKL. The CDR3 spans 15 residues. V was clipped by 1 base and J by 3 bases, with 13 bases between them. Partial CDR3 DNA: TGCGCCAGCAGCCAAGGTCAGGGATCAGGCTACGAG. This gives the protein CASSQGQGSGYE. The whole CDR3 region reads CASSQGQGSGYEQYF.